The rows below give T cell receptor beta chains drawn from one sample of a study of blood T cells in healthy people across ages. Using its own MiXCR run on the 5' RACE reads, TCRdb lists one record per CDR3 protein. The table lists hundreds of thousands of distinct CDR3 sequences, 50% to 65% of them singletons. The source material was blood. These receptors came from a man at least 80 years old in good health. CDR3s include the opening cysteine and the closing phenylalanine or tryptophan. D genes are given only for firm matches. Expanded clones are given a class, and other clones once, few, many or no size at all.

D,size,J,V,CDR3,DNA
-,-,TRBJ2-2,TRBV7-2,CASSLRGVGELFF,TGTGCCAGCAGCTTAAGAGGGGTCGGGGAGCTGTTTTTT
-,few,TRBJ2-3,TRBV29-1,CSVLSGTDTQYF,TGCAGCGTTCTCAGCGGCACAGATACGCAGTATTTT
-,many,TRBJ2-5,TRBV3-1,CASSRRETQYF,TGTGCCAGCAGCCGCCGCGAGACCCAGTACTTC
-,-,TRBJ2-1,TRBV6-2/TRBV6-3,CASSLPALSSYNEQFF,TGTGCCAGCAGTTTACCCGCCCTAAGCTCCTACAATGAGCAGTTCTTC
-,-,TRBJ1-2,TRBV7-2,CASSAMPGYTF,TGTGCCAGCAGCGCTATGCCTGGCTACACCTTC
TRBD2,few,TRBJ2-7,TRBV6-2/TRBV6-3,CASSYRGRATYEQYF,TGTGCCAGCAGTTACCGCGGGAGGGCCACCTACGAGCAGTACTTC
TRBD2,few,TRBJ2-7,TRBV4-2,CASSQDITSVDYEQYF,TGTGCCAGCAGCCAAGATATCACTAGCGTAGACTACGAGCAGTACTTC
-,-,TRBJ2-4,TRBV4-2,CASSHSALEAKNIQYF,TGTGCCAGCAGCCACTCGGCCCTGGAGGCCAAAAACATTCAGTACTTC
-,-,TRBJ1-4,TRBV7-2,CASSPDRLPNEKLFF,TGTGCCAGCAGCCCAGACAGGCTTCCGAATGAAAAACTGTTTTTT
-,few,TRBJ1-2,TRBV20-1,CSARDLGRVLAGYTF,TGCAGTGCTAGAGATCTGGGGAGGGTGTTAGCAGGCTACACCTTC
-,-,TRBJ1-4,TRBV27,CASSTRGGANEKLFF,TGTGCCAGCAGTACTAGGGGGGGGGCTAATGAAAAACTGTTTTTT
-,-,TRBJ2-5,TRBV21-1,CASSKATGRGQETQYF,TGTGCCAGCAGCAAAGCAACCGGCAGGGGTCAAGAGACCCAGTACTTC
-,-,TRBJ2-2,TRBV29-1,CSARHGTGELFF,TGCAGCGCCAGACACGGGACCGGGGAGCTGTTTTTT
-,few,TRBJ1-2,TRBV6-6,CASSYFPRTYGYTF,TGTGCCAGCAGTTACTTCCCCAGGACCTATGGCTACACCTTC
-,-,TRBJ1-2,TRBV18,CASSSDRTTNYGYTF,TGTGCCAGCTCATCCGACAGAACTACTAACTATGGCTACACCTTC
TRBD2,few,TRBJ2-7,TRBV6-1,CASTLAGGPDEQYF,TGTGCCAGCACCCTAGCGGGAGGGCCAGACGAGCAGTACTTC
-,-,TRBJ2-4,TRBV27,CASSGQGKNIQYF,TGTGCCAGCAGTGGGCAGGGGAAAAACATTCAGTACTTC
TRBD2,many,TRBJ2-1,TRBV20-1,CSAQERGYEGPYNEQFF,TGCAGTGCCCAAGAGCGGGGGTACGAGGGACCCTACAATGAGCAGTTCTTC
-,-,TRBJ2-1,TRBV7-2,CASSTDGASYNEQFF,TGTGCCAGCAGCACGGACGGGGCTTCCTACAATGAGCAGTTCTTC
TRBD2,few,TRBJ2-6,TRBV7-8,CASRAGTSVSGANVLTF,TGTGCCAGCAGGGCCGGGACTAGCGTGTCTGGGGCCAACGTCCTGACTTTC
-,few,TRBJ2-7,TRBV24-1,CATSDHGIHEQYF,TGTGCCACCAGTGATCACGGAATCCACGAGCAGTACTTC
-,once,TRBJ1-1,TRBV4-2,CASSQEAGANTEAFF,TGTGCCAGCAGCCAAGAGGCAGGGGCAAACACTGAAGCTTTCTTT
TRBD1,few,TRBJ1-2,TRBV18,CASSPGQGGYYGYTF,TGTGCCAGCTCACCGGGACAGGGGGGATACTATGGCTACACCTTC
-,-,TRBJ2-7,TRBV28,CASSQLIYEQYF,TGTGCCAGCAGCCAACTAATCTACGAGCAGTACTTC
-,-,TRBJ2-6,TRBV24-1,CATSDFSPRSSGANVLTF,TGTGCCACCAGTGATTTTTCCCCGAGAAGCTCTGGGGCCAACGTCCTGACTTTC
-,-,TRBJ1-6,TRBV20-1,CGANDRAYNSPLHF,TGCGGTGCCAATGACAGAGCTTATAATTCACCCCTCCACTTT
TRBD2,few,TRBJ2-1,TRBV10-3,CAISETSGGYNEQFF,TGTGCCATCAGTGAGACTAGCGGGGGCTACAATGAGCAGTTCTTC
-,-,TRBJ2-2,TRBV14,CASSQRQNTGELFF,TGTGCCAGCAGCCAACGACAAAACACCGGGGAGCTGTTTTTT
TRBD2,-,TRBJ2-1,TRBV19,CASSIGTSGYNEQFF,TGTGCCAGTAGTATTGGTACTAGCGGCTACAATGAGCAGTTCTTC
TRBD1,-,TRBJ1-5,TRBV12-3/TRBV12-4,CASTTSEGAHQPQHF,TGTGCCAGCACAACTTCGGAGGGGGCTCATCAGCCCCAGCATTTT
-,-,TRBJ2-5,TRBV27,CASSPSRAWETQYF,TGTGCCAGCAGCCCCAGCAGGGCCTGGGAGACCCAGTACTTC
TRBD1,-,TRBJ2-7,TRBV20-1,CSARGQGVTYEQYF,TGCAGTGCTAGAGGACAGGGGGTCACCTACGAGCAGTACTTC
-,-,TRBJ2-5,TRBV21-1,CASSTLNRDLQETQYF,TGTGCCAGCAGCACTCTTAACAGGGATTTACAAGAGACCCAGTACTTC
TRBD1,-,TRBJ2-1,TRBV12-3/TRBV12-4,CASSLLYGTGANEQFF,TGTGCCAGCAGTTTATTATATGGGACAGGGGCGAATGAGCAGTTCTTC
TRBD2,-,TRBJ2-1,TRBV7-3,CASSPIAGGMGKEQFF,TGTGCCAGCAGCCCCATAGCGGGAGGAATGGGGAAGGAGCAGTTCTTC
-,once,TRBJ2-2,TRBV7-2,CASSRISGFNGELFF,TGTGCCAGCAGCCGCATTAGCGGTTTTAACGGGGAGCTGTTTTTT
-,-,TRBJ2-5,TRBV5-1,CASSPSPGQETQYF,TGCGCCAGCAGCCCTAGTCCGGGTCAAGAGACCCAGTACTTC
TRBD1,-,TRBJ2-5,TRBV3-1,CASSQGQGARETQYF,TGTGCCAGCAGCCAAGGACAGGGGGCGCGGGAGACCCAGTACTTC
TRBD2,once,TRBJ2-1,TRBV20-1,CSARALAGGVYNEQFF,TGCAGTGCTAGAGCTCTTGCGGGAGGCGTTTACAATGAGCAGTTCTTC
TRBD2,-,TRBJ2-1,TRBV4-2,CASSQDLLAEIFPYNEQFF,TGTGCCAGCAGCCAAGATTTGCTAGCGGAAATCTTCCCCTACAATGAGCAGTTCTTC
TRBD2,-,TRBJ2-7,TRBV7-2,CASSLIAGGTYEQYF,TGTGCCAGCAGCTTAATTGCGGGGGGGACCTACGAGCAGTACTTC
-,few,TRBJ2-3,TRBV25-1,CASSETLFTRRYAYF,TGTGCCAGCAGTGAAACCCTATTTACGCGCAGATACGCGTATTTT
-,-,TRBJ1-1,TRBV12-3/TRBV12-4,CASSYGVGTEAFF,TGTGCCAGCAGTTACGGGGTGGGCACTGAAGCTTTCTTT
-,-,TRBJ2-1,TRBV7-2,CASSPPGTSPREQFF,TGTGCCAGCAGCCCACCCGGGACATCCCCCCGCGAGCAGTTCTTC